The rows below give T cell receptor beta chains drawn from one sample of a study of blood T cells in healthy people across ages. TCRdb re-called the 5' RACE reads through MiXCR, storing one row per CDR3 protein. The sample includes around 1,500,000 distinct CDR3 sequences, around two fifths of them seen just once. The sample consisted of blood. The receptors originated from a young woman in good health. Both conserved end residues are part of each CDR3. A D gene is named only where the DNA matches it firmly. Size is omitted from some rows. Given values are once, few, many or a class for expanded clones.

j_call: TRBJ1-6; v_call: TRBV12-5; d_call: TRBD1; clone_size: .; cdr3_length: 14; cdr3_aa: CASGRQGINSPLHF; cdr3_nt: TGTGCTAGTGGGCGACAGGGAATTAATTCACCCCTCCACTTT
j_call: TRBJ2-7; v_call: TRBV10-3; d_call: .; clone_size: .; cdr3_length: 13; cdr3_aa: CAISRAGGHEQYF; cdr3_nt: TGTGCCATCAGTCGCGCAGGGGGGCACGAGCAGTACTTC
j_call: TRBJ2-3; v_call: TRBV19; d_call: .; clone_size: few; cdr3_length: 15; cdr3_aa: CASSTRDWYTDTQYF; cdr3_nt: TGTGCCAGTAGTACCCGGGACTGGTACACAGATACGCAGTATTTT
j_call: TRBJ1-2; v_call: TRBV6-1; d_call: .; clone_size: .; cdr3_length: 13; cdr3_aa: CASRGSGSYGYTF; cdr3_nt: TGTGCCAGCAGAGGGTCGGGAAGCTATGGCTACACCTTC
j_call: TRBJ2-7; v_call: TRBV27; d_call: .; clone_size: .; cdr3_length: 17; cdr3_aa: CASSLLSRGPTYYEQYF; cdr3_nt: TGTGCCAGCAGTTTATTGTCCAGGGGTCCTACCTACTACGAGCAGTACTTC
j_call: TRBJ2-4; v_call: TRBV12-3/TRBV12-4; d_call: TRBD2; clone_size: few; cdr3_length: 14; cdr3_aa: CASSPWGGKNIQYF; cdr3_nt: TGTGCCAGCAGTCCCTGGGGGGGCAAAAACATTCAGTACTTC
j_call: TRBJ1-5; v_call: TRBV9; d_call: .; clone_size: .; cdr3_length: 15; cdr3_aa: CASSVQGICNQPQHF; cdr3_nt: TGTGCCAGCAGCGTTCAGGGGATATGCAATCAGCCCCAGCATTTT
j_call: TRBJ2-7; v_call: TRBV28; d_call: .; clone_size: .; cdr3_length: 13; cdr3_aa: CASSFGFGNEQYF; cdr3_nt: TGTGCCAGCAGTTTTGGGTTCGGCAATGAGCAGTACTTC
j_call: TRBJ2-1; v_call: TRBV7-8; d_call: TRBD2; clone_size: few; cdr3_length: 18; cdr3_aa: CASSSKVERLAYDNEQFF; cdr3_nt: TGTGCCAGCAGCTCAAAGGTTGAGAGACTAGCATACGACAATGAGCAGTTCTTC
j_call: TRBJ2-5; v_call: TRBV11-3; d_call: .; clone_size: .; cdr3_length: 15; cdr3_aa: CASSLGQAGQETQYF; cdr3_nt: TGTGCCAGCAGCTTAGGACAGGCAGGTCAAGAGACCCAGTACTTC
j_call: TRBJ2-5; v_call: TRBV7-9; d_call: TRBD1; clone_size: .; cdr3_length: 16; cdr3_aa: CASRAGQGALFETQYF; cdr3_nt: TGTGCCAGCAGAGCCGGACAGGGGGCGCTTTTTGAGACCCAGTACTTC
j_call: TRBJ2-7; v_call: TRBV7-6; d_call: .; clone_size: .; cdr3_length: 13; cdr3_aa: CASSPEAAYEQYF; cdr3_nt: TGTGCCAGCAGCCCGGAAGCCGCCTACGAGCAGTACTTC
j_call: TRBJ2-6; v_call: TRBV3-1; d_call: .; clone_size: many; cdr3_length: 14; cdr3_aa: CASSRGSGANVLTF; cdr3_nt: TGTGCCAGCAGCCGGGGTTCTGGGGCCAACGTCCTGACTTTC
j_call: TRBJ2-7; v_call: TRBV4-1; d_call: .; clone_size: many; cdr3_length: 14; cdr3_aa: CASSQILQPYEQYF; cdr3_nt: TGCGCCAGCAGCCAGATTCTCCAGCCCTACGAGCAGTACTTC
j_call: TRBJ2-1; v_call: TRBV9; d_call: .; clone_size: .; cdr3_length: 15; cdr3_aa: CASSVGASTYNEQFF; cdr3_nt: TGTGCCAGCAGCGTAGGGGCTAGCACCTACAATGAGCAGTTCTTC
j_call: TRBJ2-7; v_call: TRBV7-2; d_call: TRBD2; clone_size: .; cdr3_length: 16; cdr3_aa: CASSLTSGEIRHEQYF; cdr3_nt: TGTGCCAGCAGCTTAACTAGCGGGGAAATTCGGCACGAGCAGTACTTC
j_call: TRBJ2-1; v_call: TRBV20-1; d_call: TRBD2; clone_size: few; cdr3_length: 13; cdr3_aa: CSARGTRTWEQFF; cdr3_nt: TGCAGTGCGAGAGGGACTAGGACGTGGGAGCAGTTCTTC
j_call: TRBJ1-2; v_call: TRBV6-5; d_call: .; clone_size: .; cdr3_length: 15; cdr3_aa: CASSYSRDNRGGYTF; cdr3_nt: TGTGCCAGCAGTTACTCGCGGGACAATCGGGGTGGTTACACCTTC
j_call: TRBJ2-5; v_call: TRBV5-1; d_call: .; clone_size: .; cdr3_length: 14; cdr3_aa: CASSLGLALAEQYF; cdr3_nt: TGCGCCAGCAGCTTGGGGCTAGCGTTGGCTGAGCAGTACTTC
j_call: TRBJ2-5; v_call: TRBV5-1; d_call: TRBD1; clone_size: few; cdr3_length: 14; cdr3_aa: CASSPPGGEETQYF; cdr3_nt: TGCGCCAGCAGTCCCCCAGGGGGAGAAGAGACCCAGTACTTC
j_call: TRBJ1-4; v_call: TRBV4-2; d_call: .; clone_size: .; cdr3_length: 13; cdr3_aa: CASSLGGEEKLFF; cdr3_nt: TGTGCCAGCAGCTTGGGGGGGGAGGAAAAACTGTTTTTT
j_call: TRBJ2-1; v_call: TRBV28; d_call: .; clone_size: .; cdr3_length: 20; cdr3_aa: CASSLSGAPKRGISYNEQFF; cdr3_nt: TGTGCCAGCAGTTTATCAGGGGCCCCCAAGCGGGGTATCTCCTACAATGAGCAGTTCTTC
j_call: TRBJ2-3; v_call: TRBV4-1; d_call: TRBD2; clone_size: once; cdr3_length: 16; cdr3_aa: CASSQDASGRADAQYF; cdr3_nt: TGCGCCAGCAGCCAAGATGCTAGCGGGAGGGCAGATGCGCAGTATTTT
j_call: TRBJ2-3; v_call: TRBV2; d_call: .; clone_size: many; cdr3_length: 11; cdr3_aa: CASSASDTQYF; cdr3_nt: TGCGCCAGCAGCGCGTCAGATACGCAGTATTTT
j_call: TRBJ2-1; v_call: TRBV10-3; d_call: TRBD1; clone_size: .; cdr3_length: 15; cdr3_aa: CAISEGQGRGDEQFF; cdr3_nt: TGTGCCATCAGTGAAGGACAGGGGAGAGGGGATGAGCAGTTCTTC
j_call: TRBJ2-1; v_call: TRBV7-9; d_call: .; clone_size: few; cdr3_length: 13; cdr3_aa: CASSSPPRDEQFF; cdr3_nt: TGTGCCAGCAGTTCCCCCCCCCGAGATGAGCAGTTCTTC